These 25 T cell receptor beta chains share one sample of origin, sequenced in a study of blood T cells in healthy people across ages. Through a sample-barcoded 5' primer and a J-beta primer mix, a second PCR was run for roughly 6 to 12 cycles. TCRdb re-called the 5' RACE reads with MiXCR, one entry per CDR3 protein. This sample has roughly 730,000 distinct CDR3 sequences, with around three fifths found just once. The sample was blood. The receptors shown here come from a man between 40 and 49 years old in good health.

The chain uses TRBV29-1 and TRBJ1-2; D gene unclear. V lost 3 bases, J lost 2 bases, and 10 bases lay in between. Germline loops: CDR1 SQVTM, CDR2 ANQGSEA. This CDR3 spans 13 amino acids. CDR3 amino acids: CSVENTGNYGYTF. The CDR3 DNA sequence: TGCAGCGTTGAGAACACGGGGAACTATGGCTACACCTTC. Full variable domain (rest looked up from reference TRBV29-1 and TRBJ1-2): SAVISQKPSRDICQRGTSLTIQCQVDSQVTMMFWYRQQPGQSLTLIATANQGSEATYESGFVIDKFPISRPNLTFSTLTVSNMSPEDSSIYLCSVENTGNYGYTFGSGTRLTVV.

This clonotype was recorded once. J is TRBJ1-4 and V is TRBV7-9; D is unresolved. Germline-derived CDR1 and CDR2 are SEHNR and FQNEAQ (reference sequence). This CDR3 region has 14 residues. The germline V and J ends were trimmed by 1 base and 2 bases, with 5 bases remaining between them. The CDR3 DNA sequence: TGTGCCAGCAGCTTAGTGGGGACTAATGAAAAACTGTTTTTT. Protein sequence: CASSLVGTNEKLFF.

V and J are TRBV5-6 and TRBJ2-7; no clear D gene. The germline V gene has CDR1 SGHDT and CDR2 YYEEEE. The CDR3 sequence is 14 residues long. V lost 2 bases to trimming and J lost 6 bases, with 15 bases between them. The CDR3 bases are TGTGCCAGCAGCTTATTACTAAGACAAGGCGAGCAGTACTTC. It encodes CASSLLLRQGEQYF.

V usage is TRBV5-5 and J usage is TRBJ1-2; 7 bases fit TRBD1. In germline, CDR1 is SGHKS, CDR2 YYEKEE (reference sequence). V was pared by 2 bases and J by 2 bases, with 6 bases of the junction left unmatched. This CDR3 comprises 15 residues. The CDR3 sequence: CASSLVTGINYGYTF. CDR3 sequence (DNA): TGTGCCAGCAGCTTAGTGACAGGGATAAACTATGGCTACACCTTC.

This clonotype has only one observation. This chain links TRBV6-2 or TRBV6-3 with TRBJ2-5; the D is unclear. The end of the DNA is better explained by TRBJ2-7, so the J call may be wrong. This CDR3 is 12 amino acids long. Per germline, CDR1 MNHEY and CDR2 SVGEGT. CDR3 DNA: TGTGCCAGCACCCACTTGGGCCACGAGCAGTACTTC. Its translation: CASTHLGHEQYF.

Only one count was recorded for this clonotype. CDR3 sequence reads: CASSFELQETQYF. For the CDR3, the DNA is TGTGCCAGCAGCTTTGAACTCCAAGAGACCCAGTACTTC. The chain combines TRBV7-2 with TRBJ2-5, with unresolved D. Germline V gives CDR1 SGHTA, CDR2 FQGNSA. This CDR3 contains 13 residues. The ends were cut back, 3 bases at V and 1 base at J, with 6 bases in the middle.

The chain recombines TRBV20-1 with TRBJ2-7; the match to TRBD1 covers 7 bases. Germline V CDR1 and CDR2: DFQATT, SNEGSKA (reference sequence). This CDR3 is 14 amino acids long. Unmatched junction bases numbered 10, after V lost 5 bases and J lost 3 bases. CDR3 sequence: CSAPVGQEIYEQYF. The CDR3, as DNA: TGCAGTGCTCCCGTTGGACAGGAAATCTACGAGCAGTACTTC.

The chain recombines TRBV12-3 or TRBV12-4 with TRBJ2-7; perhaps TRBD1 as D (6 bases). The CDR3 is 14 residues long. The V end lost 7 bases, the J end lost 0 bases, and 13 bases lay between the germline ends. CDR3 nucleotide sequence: TGTGCCAGCAAATTGACAGGTTCCTCCTACGAGCAGTACTTC. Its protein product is CASKLTGSSYEQYF.

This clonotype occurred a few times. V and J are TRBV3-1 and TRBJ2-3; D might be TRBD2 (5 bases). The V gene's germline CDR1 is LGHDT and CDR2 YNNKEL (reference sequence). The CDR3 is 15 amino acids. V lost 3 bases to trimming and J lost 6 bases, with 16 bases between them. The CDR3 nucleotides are TGTGCCAGCAGCCAGGGAGTCACGGATTGGGATACGCAGTATTTT. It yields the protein CASSQGVTDWDTQYF.

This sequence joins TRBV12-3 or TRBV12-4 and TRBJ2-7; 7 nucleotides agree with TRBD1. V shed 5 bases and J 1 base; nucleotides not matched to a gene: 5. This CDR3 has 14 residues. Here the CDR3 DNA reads TGTGCCAGCAGTGTAACCAGGGGGTCCTACGAGCAGTACTTC. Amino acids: CASSVTRGSYEQYF.

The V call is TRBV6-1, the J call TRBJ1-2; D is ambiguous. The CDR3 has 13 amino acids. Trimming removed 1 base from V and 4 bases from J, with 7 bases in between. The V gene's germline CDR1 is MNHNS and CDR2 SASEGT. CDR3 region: CASSEGGSYGYTF. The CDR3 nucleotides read TGTGCCAGCAGTGAAGGGGGTAGCTATGGCTACACCTTC.

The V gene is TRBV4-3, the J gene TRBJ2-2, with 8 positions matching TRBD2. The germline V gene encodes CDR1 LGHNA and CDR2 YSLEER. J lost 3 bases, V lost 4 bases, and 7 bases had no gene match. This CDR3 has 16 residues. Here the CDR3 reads CASSRSPLADTGELFF. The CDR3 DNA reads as TGCGCCAGCAGCCGGTCCCCACTAGCGGACACCGGGGAGCTGTTTTTT.

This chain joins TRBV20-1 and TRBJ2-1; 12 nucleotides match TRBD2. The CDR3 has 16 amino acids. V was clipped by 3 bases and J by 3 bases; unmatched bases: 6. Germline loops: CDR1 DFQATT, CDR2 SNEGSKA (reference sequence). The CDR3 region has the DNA TGCAGTGCTAGCTCCCTAGCGGGAGGGGTCTACAATGAGCAGTTCTTC. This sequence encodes CSASSLAGGVYNEQFF.

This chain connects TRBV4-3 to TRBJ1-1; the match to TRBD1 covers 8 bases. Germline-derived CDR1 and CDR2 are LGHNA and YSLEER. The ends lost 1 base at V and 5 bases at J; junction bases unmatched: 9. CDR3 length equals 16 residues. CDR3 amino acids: CASSQGPSTGETEAFF. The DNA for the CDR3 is TGCGCCAGCAGCCAAGGCCCCTCGACAGGGGAAACTGAAGCTTTCTTT.

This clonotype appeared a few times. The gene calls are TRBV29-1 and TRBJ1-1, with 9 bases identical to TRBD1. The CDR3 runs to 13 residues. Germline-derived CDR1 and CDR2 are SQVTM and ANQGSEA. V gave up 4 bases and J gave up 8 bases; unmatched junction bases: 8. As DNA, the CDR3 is TGCAGCGTTGGGGACAGGGTTGACGCGGAAGCTTTCTTT. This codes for CSVGDRVDAEAFF.

In DNA, the CDR3 is TGCAGTGCTCGAAGACAGCCCCCTGGGGCCAACGTCCTGACTTTC. Its translation is CSARRQPPGANVLTF. V gene TRBV20-1 combines with J gene TRBJ2-6, with a possible D match to TRBD1 (5 bases). This CDR3 is 15 amino acids long. Trimming took off 5 bases at V and 2 bases at J, with 13 bases between the two ends. Germline V gives CDR1 DFQATT, CDR2 SNEGSKA (reference sequence).

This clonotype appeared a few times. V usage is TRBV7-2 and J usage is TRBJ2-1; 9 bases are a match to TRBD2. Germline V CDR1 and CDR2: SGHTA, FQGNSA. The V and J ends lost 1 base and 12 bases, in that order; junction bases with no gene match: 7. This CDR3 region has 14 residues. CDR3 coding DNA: TGTGCCAGCAGCTTAGAGAGAGCGGGGGGCGGGCAGTTCTTC. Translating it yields CASSLERAGGGQFF.

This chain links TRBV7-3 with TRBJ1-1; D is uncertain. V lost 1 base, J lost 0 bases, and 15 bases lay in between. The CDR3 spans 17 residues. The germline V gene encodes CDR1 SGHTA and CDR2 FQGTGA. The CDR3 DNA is TGTGCCAGCAGCTTAAGTCCCGGACGGGAACTGAACACTGAAGCTTTCTTT. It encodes CASSLSPGRELNTEAFF.

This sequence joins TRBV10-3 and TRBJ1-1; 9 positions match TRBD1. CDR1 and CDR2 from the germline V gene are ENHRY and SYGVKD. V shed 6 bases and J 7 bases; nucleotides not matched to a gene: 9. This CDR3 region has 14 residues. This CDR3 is CAISAGTGTREAFF. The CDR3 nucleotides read TGTGCCATCAGCGCCGGGACAGGGACACGTGAAGCTTTCTTT.

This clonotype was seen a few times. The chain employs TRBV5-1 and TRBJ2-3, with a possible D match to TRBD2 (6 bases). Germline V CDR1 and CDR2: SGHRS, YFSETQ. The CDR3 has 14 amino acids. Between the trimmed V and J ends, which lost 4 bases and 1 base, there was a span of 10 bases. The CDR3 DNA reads TGCGCCAGCAGCCCCCAGCGGGGCACAGATACGCAGTATTTT. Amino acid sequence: CASSPQRGTDTQYF.

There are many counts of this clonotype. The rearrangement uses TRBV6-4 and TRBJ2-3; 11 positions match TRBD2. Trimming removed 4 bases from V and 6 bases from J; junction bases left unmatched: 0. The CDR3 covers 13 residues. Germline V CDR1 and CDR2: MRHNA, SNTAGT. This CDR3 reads CASSASGRDTQYF. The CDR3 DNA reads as TGTGCCAGCAGTGCTAGCGGGAGGGATACGCAGTATTTT.

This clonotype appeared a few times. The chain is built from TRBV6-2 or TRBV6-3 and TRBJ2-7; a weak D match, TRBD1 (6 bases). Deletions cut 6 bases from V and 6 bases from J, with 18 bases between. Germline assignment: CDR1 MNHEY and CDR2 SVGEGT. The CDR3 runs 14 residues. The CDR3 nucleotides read TGTGCCAGCAGGGACGGGACATCTTCGTCCGAGCAGTACTTC. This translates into CASRDGTSSSEQYF.

The CDR3 reads CASSTRLAGVSYNEQFF. The CDR3 DNA follows: TGTGCCAGCAGCACGAGACTAGCGGGAGTTTCCTACAATGAGCAGTTCTTC. The chain is built from TRBV9 and TRBJ2-1, with 12 bases fitting TRBD2. The CDR3 has 17 amino acids. CDR1 is SGDLS, CDR2 YYNGEE, per germline. Trimming removed 4 bases from V and 1 base from J; junction bases left unmatched: 6.

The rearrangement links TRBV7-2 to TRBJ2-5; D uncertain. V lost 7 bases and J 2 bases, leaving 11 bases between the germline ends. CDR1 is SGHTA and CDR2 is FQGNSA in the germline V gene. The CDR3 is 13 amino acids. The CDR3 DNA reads TGTGCCAGCACCCCCCAGAAACAAGAGACCCAGTACTTC. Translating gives CASTPQKQETQYF.

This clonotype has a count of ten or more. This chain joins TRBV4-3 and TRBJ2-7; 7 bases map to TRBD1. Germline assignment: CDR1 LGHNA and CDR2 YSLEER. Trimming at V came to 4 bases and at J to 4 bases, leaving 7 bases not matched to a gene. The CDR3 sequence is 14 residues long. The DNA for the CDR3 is TGCGCCAGCAGCCGGGGACAGAACGAATACGAGCAGTACTTC. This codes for CASSRGQNEYEQYF.